The table lists the clone carrying this TCR beta chain with many counts. These data originate in a study of breast tumors, draining lymph nodes, adjacent tissues. This CDR3 spans 15 amino acids. Germline-derived CDR1 and CDR2 are SNHLY and FYNNEI. V was shortened by 5 bases and J by 4 bases, with 17 bases between the two germline ends. The lymph nodes were axillary draining lymph nodes from breast cancer patients. MiXCR was run by TCRdb on the multiplex PCR reads, yielding one entry per CDR3 protein. The data contain about 180,000 distinct CDR3 sequences, about 34% of them singletons. The clonotype was recovered from a female donor with breast cancer. Some clones in this sample may be carry-over from other donors' samples. Sequencing was carried out using axillary lymph node tissue. The chain is built from TRBV2 and TRBJ1-2; D is possibly TRBD1 (6 bases). The CDR3 protein is CASSQQGMGGYGYTF. The CDR3 nucleotides are TGTGCCAGCAGTCAACAGGGCATGGGGGGCTATGGCTACACCTTC.